These T cell receptor beta chains were read from a single sample in a study of T-cell reconstitution after alpha-beta-depleted transplantation in children. From the PCR reads, TCRdb called clonotypes with MiXCR, one entry per CDR3 protein. This table has about 240,000 distinct CDR3 sequences, 25% appearing once. The sequences come from PBMCs, collected before TCRalphabeta/CD19-depleted stem cell transplant. The receptors were sampled from a girl aged 2-9 years with Fanconi anemia, due to receive a stem cell transplant. The CDR3 runs from the conserved cysteine through the conserved F or W. A D gene is named only where the DNA matches it firmly. Some rows mark clone size as missing; the rest say once, few, many or name a class of expanded clone.

V	length	size	D	J	CDR3	DNA
TRBV29-1	12	-	TRBD1	TRBJ1-1	CSGGQDRFEAFF	TGCAGCGGGGGACAGGACCGCTTTGAAGCTTTCTTT
TRBV29-1	14	few	-	TRBJ2-1	CSPRGTQQYNEQFF	TGCAGCCCTAGGGGGACCCAACAATACAATGAGCAGTTCTTC
TRBV5-1	15	many	TRBD1	TRBJ1-6	CASSSGTAGNSPLHF	TGCGCCAGCAGCTCAGGGACAGCGGGCAATTCACCCCTCCACTTT
TRBV7-7	16	many	TRBD2	TRBJ2-3	CASSPELAGVTDTQYF	TGTGCCAGCAGCCCGGAGCTAGCGGGAGTTACAGATACGCAGTATTTT
TRBV5-5	16	few	TRBD1	TRBJ2-3	CASSMRTGWRSDTQYF	TGTGCCAGCAGCATGCGGACAGGGTGGAGGTCAGATACGCAGTATTTT
TRBV20-1	13	many	TRBD1	TRBJ2-7	CSARKGTDYEQYF	TGCAGTGCTAGAAAAGGGACAGACTACGAGCAGTACTTC
TRBV6-5	14	many	TRBD2	TRBJ2-7	CASRGLAGLYEQYF	TGTGCCAGCAGGGGACTAGCGGGCCTCTACGAGCAGTACTTC
TRBV20-1	16	many	-	TRBJ2-3	CSARERGRPSTDTQYF	TGCAGTGCTAGAGAGCGGGGGCGGCCCTCCACAGATACGCAGTATTTT
TRBV28	14	-	TRBD1	TRBJ2-7	CASSLTGGNYEQYF	TGTGCCAGCAGTTTAACAGGGGGCAACTACGAGCAGTACTTC
TRBV6-1	17	many	-	TRBJ2-2	CASSGRYTRQNTGELFF	TGTGCCAGCAGTGGACGATATACCCGACAAAACACCGGGGAGCTGTTTTTT
TRBV6-5	16	-	-	TRBJ2-1	CASSYSALSSYNEQFF	TGTGCCAGCAGTTACTCCGCCTTGAGCTCCTACAATGAGCAGTTCTTC
TRBV7-9	16	-	-	TRBJ2-1	CASRVRIGSSYNEQFF	TGTGCCAGCAGGGTTCGTATCGGAAGCTCCTACAATGAGCAGTTCTTC
TRBV29-1	14	-	-	TRBJ2-4	CSVRPGPSKNIQYF	TGCAGCGTGAGACCGGGACCTTCCAAAAACATTCAGTACTTC
TRBV20-1	15	many	-	TRBJ2-1	CSARIPRLGGNEQFF	TGCAGTGCTAGAATTCCCAGACTAGGGGGCAATGAGCAGTTCTTC
TRBV6-5	16	many	-	TRBJ2-1	CASSYSERSSYNEQFF	TGTGCCAGCAGTTACTCAGAGCGGAGCTCCTACAATGAGCAGTTCTTC
TRBV20-1	16	many	TRBD1	TRBJ1-5	CSARPLDRAGVQPQHF	TGCAGTGCTAGACCCCTAGACAGGGCTGGGGTACAGCCCCAGCATTTT
TRBV4-2	14	many	-	TRBJ1-1	CASSQDGGETEAFF	TGTGCCAGCAGCCAAGATGGGGGGGAAACTGAAGCTTTCTTT
TRBV29-1	12	few	-	TRBJ1-5	CSVGDSNQPQHF	TGCAGCGTTGGGGACAGCAATCAGCCCCAGCATTTT
TRBV29-1	13	many	TRBD1	TRBJ2-7	CSVRDSTSYEQYF	TGCAGCGTTAGGGACAGTACCTCTTACGAGCAGTACTTC
TRBV20-1	14	many	TRBD1	TRBJ2-3	CSASRDRGTDTQYF	TGCAGTGCTAGTAGGGACAGGGGGACAGATACGCAGTATTTT
TRBV6-5	14	few	TRBD1	TRBJ1-2	CASSFLTGEDGYTF	TGTGCCAGCAGTTTCCTTACAGGGGAAGATGGCTACACCTTC
TRBV7-3	13	-	-	TRBJ2-1	CASSLTPKNEQFF	TGTGCCAGCAGCTTAACACCGAAGAATGAGCAGTTCTTC
TRBV15	17	-	TRBD2	TRBJ2-1	CATSRLGLAGKYNEQFF	TGTGCCACCAGCAGGCTGGGACTAGCGGGAAAATACAATGAGCAGTTCTTC
TRBV20-1	15	-	-	TRBJ2-7	CSATGWQGFSYEQYF	TGCAGTGCTACAGGTTGGCAGGGGTTCTCCTACGAGCAGTACTTC
TRBV7-3	13	-	-	TRBJ2-5	CASSFGSQETQYF	TGTGCCAGCAGCTTCGGGAGTCAAGAGACCCAGTACTTC
TRBV7-6	20	many	TRBD2	TRBJ2-1	CASSRSGLLAGSVSYNEQFF	TGTGCCAGCAGCCGCTCCGGACTACTAGCGGGCTCAGTGTCCTACAATGAGCAGTTCTTC
TRBV4-2	14	many	-	TRBJ2-3	CASSRDFTADTQYF	TGTGCCAGCAGTAGGGACTTTACGGCAGATACGCAGTATTTT
TRBV28	15	few	TRBD1	TRBJ2-7	CASSLWRTGLYEQYF	TGTGCCAGCAGTTTATGGAGGACAGGATTGTACGAGCAGTACTTC
TRBV28	15	few	-	TRBJ2-7	CASRPLMTHSYEQYF	TGTGCCAGCAGACCTCTTATGACCCACTCCTACGAGCAGTACTTC
TRBV5-1	17	many	TRBD2	TRBJ2-1	CASSLGLLSSGANEQFF	TGCGCCAGCAGCTTGGGCCTCTTGTCTAGCGGGGCCAATGAGCAGTTCTTC
TRBV25-1	14	many	-	TRBJ2-3	CASSESGRTDTQYF	TGTGCCAGCAGTGAATCCGGCCGCACAGATACGCAGTATTTT
TRBV7-3	18	-	TRBD2	TRBJ2-1	CASSSPSDTSGRGNEQFF	TGTGCCAGCAGCTCTCCGTCGGACACTAGCGGGAGGGGTAATGAGCAGTTCTTC